This is a list of T cell receptor beta chains from one sample in a study of T cell responses to AZD1222 COVID-19 vaccine. Libraries were prepared by immunoSEQ multiplex PCR; TCRdb keeps only in-frame clonotypes and omits some of them. The table has over 15,000 clones, more than 70% seen once. The sample consisted of peripheral blood, taken 28 days after the second AZD1222 dose. The receptors stem from an adult who received the AZD1222 COVID-19 vaccine. The CDR3 runs from the conserved cysteine through the conserved F or W. The D gene is left open where the match is weak. Only part of the rows carry a size: once, few, many, or a class if the clone is expanded.

j_gene: TRBJ1-1
v_gene: TRBV18
abundance: NA
d_gene: TRBD1
CDR3nt: TGTGCCAGCTCTGCGGGTGCTACAGGGGGCTACACCGAAGCTTTCTTT
CDR3aa: CASSAGATGGYTEAFF

j_gene: TRBJ2-1
v_gene: TRBV2
abundance: few
d_gene: TRBD2
CDR3nt: TGTGCCAGCAGTGTCCTAGCGGGGGTCAATGAGCAGTTCTTC
CDR3aa: CASSVLAGVNEQFF

j_gene: TRBJ2-7
v_gene: TRBV4-1
abundance: NA
d_gene: TRBD1
CDR3nt: TGCGCCAGCAGCCCGTCGGACAGGGGGCGCTCCTACGAGCAGTACTTC
CDR3aa: CASSPSDRGRSYEQYF

j_gene: TRBJ2-2
v_gene: TRBV6-2/TRBV6-3
abundance: NA
d_gene: NA
CDR3nt: TGTGCCAGCAGCCCGACCAGGACATTGTCCACCGGGGAGCTGTTTTTT
CDR3aa: CASSPTRTLSTGELFF

j_gene: TRBJ2-7
v_gene: TRBV5-6
abundance: NA
d_gene: NA
CDR3nt: TGTGCCAGCAGCGTGGATAATAGGTACGAGCAGTACTTC
CDR3aa: CASSVDNRYEQYF

j_gene: TRBJ2-1
v_gene: TRBV4-3
abundance: NA
d_gene: NA
CDR3nt: TGCGCCAGCAGCCGGACCGACGGCAATGAGCAGTTCTTC
CDR3aa: CASSRTDGNEQFF

j_gene: TRBJ1-5
v_gene: TRBV27
abundance: NA
d_gene: TRBD1
CDR3nt: TGTGCCAGCAGGCAGGGGGGTCAGCCCCAGCATTTT
CDR3aa: CASRQGGQPQHF

j_gene: TRBJ1-5
v_gene: TRBV4-3
abundance: NA
d_gene: TRBD1
CDR3nt: TGCGCCAGCAGCCAAGATAGATCGGGGACAGGGGTGCAGCCCCAGCATTTT
CDR3aa: CASSQDRSGTGVQPQHF

j_gene: TRBJ1-5
v_gene: TRBV7-2
abundance: NA
d_gene: NA
CDR3nt: TGTGCCAGCAGCCTCACGGGGGGCCAGCCCCAGCATTTT
CDR3aa: CASSLTGGQPQHF

j_gene: TRBJ2-7
v_gene: TRBV6-2/TRBV6-3
abundance: NA
d_gene: NA
CDR3nt: TGTGCCAGCAGTTACAACAGTTACTACGAGCAGTACTTC
CDR3aa: CASSYNSYYEQYF

j_gene: TRBJ2-1
v_gene: TRBV6-5
abundance: NA
d_gene: TRBD1
CDR3nt: TGTGCCTCTACTTTGACAGGGGACAATGAGCAGTTCTTC
CDR3aa: CASTLTGDNEQFF

j_gene: TRBJ2-3
v_gene: TRBV16
abundance: NA
d_gene: TRBD1
CDR3nt: TGTGCCAGCAGCGAACAGGGGCCAGATACGCAGTATTTT
CDR3aa: CASSEQGPDTQYF

j_gene: TRBJ1-2
v_gene: TRBV4-1
abundance: NA
d_gene: NA
CDR3nt: TGCGCCAGCAGCCAAGGTTCGAGGGCTGGCTACACCTTC
CDR3aa: CASSQGSRAGYTF